These 8 T cell receptor beta chains were all obtained from the same sample, sequenced in a study of blood T cell repertoires in COVID-19 (dated by TCRdb to 2020 to 2021). The method was the immunoSEQ multiplex PCR assay. TCRdb took over this immuneACCESS table, retaining in-frame rearrangements with V and J assigned. Such tables are incomplete; in checked studies, under half of the missing clones stem from an unresolved V gene, and the remainder is unexplained. The sample includes 86,000 or so clones, with roughly 91% observed a single time. The top ten hold 1.5% to 2% of the sample. Specimen: peripheral blood. The receptor set was obtained from a woman in her 50s in a cohort sampled during active COVID-19.

The chain uses TRBV7-3 and TRBJ2-7; TRBD2 agrees at 8 bases. Germline assignment: CDR1 SGHTA and CDR2 FQGTGA. V was pared by 5 bases and J by 6 bases, with 15 bases of the junction left unmatched. The CDR3 covers 16 residues. The CDR3 sequence: CASSLGESGSGGEQYF. In nucleotides, the CDR3 is TGTGCCAGCAGCCTTGGTGAAAGCGGGAGCGGTGGCGAGCAGTACTTC.

V usage is TRBV28 and J usage is TRBJ2-1; the match to TRBD2 covers 10 bases. CDR1 MDHEN and CDR2 SYDVKM come from the germline V gene. The CDR3 covers 16 residues. V was pared by 5 bases and J by 2 bases, with 6 bases of the junction left unmatched. In nucleotides, the CDR3 is TGTGCCAGCAGTATAAGCGGGAGGGGCCCCTACAATGAGCAGTTCTTC. Translated: CASSISGRGPYNEQFF.

A note on this clone: This sample also contains other DNA sequences that code for the same CDR3. The rearrangement uses TRBV2 and TRBJ2-1; weak D call: TRBD2 (5 bases). Germline CDR1 reads SNHLY; CDR2 reads FYNNEI. The CDR3 runs to 13 residues. Trimming stripped 8 bases from V and 0 bases from J, with 8 bases between. The CDR3 protein is CASSGSSYNEQFF. CDR3 bases: TGTGCCAGCTCGGGGAGCTCCTACAATGAGCAGTTCTTC.

The V and J genes are TRBV11-3 and TRBJ1-1; 11 bases map to TRBD1. Germline-derived CDR1 and CDR2 are SGHNT and YENEEA. V was clipped by 4 bases and J by 6 bases; unmatched bases: 13. The CDR3 sequence is 17 residues long. DNA of the CDR3: TGTGCCAGCAGCTCAAAACGGCGACGGACAGGGGGCTCTGAAGCTTTCTTT. Its translation: CASSSKRRRTGGSEAFF.

The J gene is TRBJ1-1, the V gene TRBV5-1; 7 nucleotides align to TRBD1. The CDR3 is 16 residues long. Germline lookup yields CDR1 SGHRS and CDR2 YFSETQ. V was clipped by 0 bases and J by 3 bases; unmatched bases: 8. CDR3 in DNA: TGCGCCAGCAGCTTGGCAGACAGGGCGTCCGACACTGAAGCTTTCTTT. It yields the protein CASSLADRASDTEAFF.

This sequence joins TRBV19 and TRBJ2-7; TRBD1 matches 7 bases. V lost 3 bases, J lost 9 bases, and 8 bases stayed unmatched. Germline CDR1 reads LNHDA; CDR2 reads SQIVND (reference sequence). The CDR3 is 13 amino acids. The CDR3 bases are TGTGCCAGTAGTATGGTGGGACAGTCTTCGCAGTACTTC. Translated: CASSMVGQSSQYF.

The V gene is TRBV12-3 or TRBV12-4, the J gene TRBJ1-2; TRBD1 matches at 8 bases. This CDR3 has 13 amino acids. Trimming removed 5 bases from V and 4 bases from J; junction bases left unmatched: 3. This CDR3 is CASSVGTGYGYTF. CDR3 sequence (DNA): TGTGCCAGCAGTGTAGGGACAGGCTATGGCTACACCTTC.

The rearrangement links TRBV28 to TRBJ2-5; 9 bases agree with TRBD1. Germline values: CDR1 MDHEN, CDR2 SYDVKM. V gave up 8 bases and J gave up 3 bases; unmatched junction bases: 4. This CDR3 contains 13 residues. CDR3 DNA: TGTGCCAGCGTAACAGGGGGCGAAGAGACCCAGTACTTC. Encoded protein: CASVTGGEETQYF.